These 4 T cell receptor beta chains were sequenced from one sample in a study of control samples from healthy donors and cancer patients (dated by TCRdb to the early 2020s). To prepare the library, the immunoSEQ multiplex PCR assay was applied. The source is immuneACCESS, and TCRdb retained only in-frame sequences with V and J called. Part of the clones is not carried over; for the studies checked, unresolved V genes explain less than half of this, and the remainder is unexplained. The sample table lists about 100,000 clones, approximately 90% of them with a count of one. The ten largest account for about 8% of the sample. Sequencing used blood. The receptor source for this set is a man aged 25-45 years in good health.

Written as DNA, the CDR3 is TGCGCCAGCAAGGCGGACAGGGGTTATTCACCCCTCCACTTT. Its protein product is CASKADRGYSPLHF. The V gene is TRBV5-1, the J gene TRBJ1-6; 9 positions agree with TRBD1. Trimming cost V 6 bases and J 8 bases; bases outside gene matches: 6. Germline CDR1 is SGHRS and CDR2 is YFSETQ. This CDR3 region has 14 residues.

V gene TRBV12-5 combines with J gene TRBJ1-1; no definite D call. CDR1 LGHNT and CDR2 FRNRAP come from the germline V gene. CDR3 length: 13 residues. Trimming stripped 6 bases from V and 1 base from J, with 9 bases between. CDR3 residues: CASGLSANTEAFF. Here the CDR3 DNA reads TGTGCTAGTGGCCTATCGGCGAACACTGAAGCTTTCTTT.

The gene calls are TRBV13 and TRBJ2-3, with D perhaps TRBD2 (6 bases). Trimming stripped 4 bases from V and 3 bases from J, with 14 bases between. Germline-derived CDR1 and CDR2 are PRHDT and FYEKMQ (reference sequence). The CDR3 is made up of 15 amino acids. CDR3 coding DNA: TGTGCCAGCAGCTCACGGGGGTTTAGAACAGATACGCAGTATTTT. It specifies CASSSRGFRTDTQYF.

This clone was recorded only once. The J gene is TRBJ1-6, the V gene TRBV5-1; possibly TRBD1 for D (6 bases). CDR3 length: 16 amino acids. Germline V gene data show CDR1 as SGHRS and CDR2 as YFSETQ. V gave up 4 bases and J gave up 6 bases, with 17 bases separating them. CDR3 DNA: TGCGCCAGCAGCCCTGATTTCACAGGGACTAATTCACCCCTCCACTTT. Amino acid sequence: CASSPDFTGTNSPLHF. Variable domain in full (rest from reference TRBV5-1 and TRBJ1-6): KAGVTQTPRYLIKTRGQQVTLSCSPISGHRSVSWYQQTPGQGLQFLFEYFSETQRNKGNFPGRFSGRQFSNSRSEMNVSTLELGDSALYLCASSPDFTGTNSPLHFGNGTRLTVT.